This T cell receptor beta chain was captured by sequencing in a study of blood T cell repertoires in COVID-19. For the study at large: Donors in the United States, Italy and Spain gave samples during acute or convalescent COVID-19.

Clones were read by immunoSEQ multiplex PCR, and TCRdb kept only the in-frame ones, dropping some. The sample has 100,000 to 120,000 clones, around 80% seen once. Germline values: CDR1 LNHDA, CDR2 SQIVND (reference sequence). Trimming took off 1 base at V and 3 bases at J, with 9 bases between the two ends. The CDR3 length is 14 residues. This sequence joins TRBV19 and TRBJ1-1, with D possibly being TRBD1 (5 bases). The specimen was peripheral blood. The sequence came from a woman aged 80 or over with acute or convalescent COVID-19. This CDR3 is CASSIVGGDTEAFF. In DNA, the CDR3 is TGTGCCAGTAGTATAGTCGGGGGTGACACTGAAGCTTTCTTT.